This T cell receptor (beta chain) was documented in a study of blood T cell repertoires in COVID-19 (dated by TCRdb to between 2020 and 2021). Study-level background: Collaborator samples came from the United States, Italy and Spain and covered acute and convalescent phases of COVID-19. The material from the prospective study consisted of cDNA or gDNA derived from T cells, B-cell-depleted T cells, or PBMCs. Subjects who had been exposed to COVID-19, were actively infected with it, or had recovered from it provided the deeply sampled blood TCRbeta repertoires that made up the dataset. The repertoires were made available in a free public database intended to serve as a resource for research on the immune response to SARS-CoV-2. The samples were drawn from the first 160 participants of the ongoing ImmuneRACE study and from 950 to 1,500 subjects provided by 6 global collaborators. The sample metadata nearly always contained a de-identified subject ID, COVID-19 status, age in years and sex. Where available, HLA class I and class II types were obtained from metadata supplied by the sample provider rather than from assay-based typing.

TCRbeta CDR3 regions were amplified from genomic DNA by means of the immunoSEQ Assay, a bias-controlled multiplex PCR. Per the authors' processing: The number of nucleated cells in each sample was estimated from the amplification of reference gene primers within the assay. To quantify the absolute abundance of each unique TCRbeta CDR3 rearrangement, sequence reads were collapsed and filtered. For each sample, productive Simpson clonality was calculated by taking the square root of Simpson's diversity index across productive rearrangements. Not all clones reach the TCRdb copy of this immuneACCESS table, which keeps in-frame sequences only. Checked studies attribute under half of the gap to unresolved V genes and leave the rest unexplained. That table is the source of V, J and clone size, and D and trimming were worked out from the DNA. The sample data list about 46,000 clones, and roughly 91% of these were observed just once. Approximately 10% of the sample goes to the ten largest clones.

At the junction V is shortened by 5 bases and J by 8 bases; bases outside the gene matches: 3. According to the germline V gene, CDR1 reads KGHSH and CDR2 reads LQKENI. The CDR3 runs 13 residues from the cysteine to the phenylalanine. Just CDR3 DNA is preserved here, 39 bases in frame from base 1. As to this clone: This receptor's antigen is unknown. No per-base quality is available; no much larger clone lies one base away.

Whole blood was collected in K2EDTA tubes by collaborating institutions according to the institutions' own protocols. For TCRbeta analysis, collaborators shipped samples in one of three forms: frozen whole blood, isolated PBMCs, or DNA extracted from either of those sample types. The study at large found these results: The quantity of clinical and demographic metadata differed by source and by participant and was supplied without curation.

This chain joins TRBV18 to TRBJ2-1, with 10 junctional bases fitting TRBD1. The receptor was derived from a man aged 50 to 60 with active COVID-19. Sequences were obtained from peripheral blood. The CDR3 corresponds to CASSADRGHEQFF. The DNA sequence reads TGTGCCAGCTCAGCAGACAGGGGGCATGAGCAGTTCTTC.